This T cell receptor beta chain was captured in a study of beta chain features in type 1 diabetes. Whole-study results and caveats: Any HLA-type effect on TCRB rearrangement remained unresolved here. Type 1 diabetes patients had TCRB CDR3s that were shorter (moderately but significantly so) in all four CD4+ subsets.

Staining for CD45RO/CCR7/CD25/CD127/CD95/CD27 allowed sorting of CD4+ naive, central memory, regulatory and stem cell-like memory cells. Each sorted population was over 95% pure. This clone was counted between two and nine times. Its antigen is not identified. cDNA synthesis used the whole RNA isolate, giving expressed TCRB sequences. Only in-frame clones appear in the TCRdb table, and some are missing; sequencing was by immunoSEQ multiplex PCR. The data hold 140,000 or so clones, with about 13% observed a single time. The sequence was collected from a man aged 18 to 29 with type 1 diabetes. The source material was central memory CD4+ T cells from blood.

This chain's CDR3 is CASSLVAGYTEAFF. The DNA for the CDR3 is TGCGCCAGCAGCTTGGTCGCAGGGTACACTGAAGCTTTCTTT. The V call is TRBV5-1, the J call TRBJ1-1, with D possibly matching TRBD1 (5 bases). CDR1 and CDR2 from the germline V gene are SGHRS and YFSETQ. Trimming pared 0 bases from V and 3 bases from J, leaving 9 bases between. This CDR3 is 14 amino acids long.